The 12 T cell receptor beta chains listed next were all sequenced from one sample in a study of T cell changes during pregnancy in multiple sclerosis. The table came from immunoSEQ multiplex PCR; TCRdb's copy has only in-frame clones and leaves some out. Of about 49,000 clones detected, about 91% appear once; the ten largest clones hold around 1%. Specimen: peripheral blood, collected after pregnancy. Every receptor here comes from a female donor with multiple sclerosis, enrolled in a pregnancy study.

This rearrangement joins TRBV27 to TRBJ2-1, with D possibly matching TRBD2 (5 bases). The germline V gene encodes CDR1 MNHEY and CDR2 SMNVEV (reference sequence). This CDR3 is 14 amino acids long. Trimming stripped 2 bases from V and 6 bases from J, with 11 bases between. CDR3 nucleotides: TGTGCCAGCAGTTTAACCGGCGGGTTCAATGAGCAGTTCTTC. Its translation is CASSLTGGFNEQFF.

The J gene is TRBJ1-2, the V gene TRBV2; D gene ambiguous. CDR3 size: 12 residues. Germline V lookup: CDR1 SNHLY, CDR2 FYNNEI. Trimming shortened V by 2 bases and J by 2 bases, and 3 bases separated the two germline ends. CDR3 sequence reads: CASSEQNYGYTF. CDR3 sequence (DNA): TGTGCCAGCAGTGAACAGAACTATGGCTACACCTTC.

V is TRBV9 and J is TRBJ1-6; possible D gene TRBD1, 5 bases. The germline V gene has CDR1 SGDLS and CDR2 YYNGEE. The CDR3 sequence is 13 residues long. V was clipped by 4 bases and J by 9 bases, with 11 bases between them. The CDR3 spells CASSSSDTSPLHF. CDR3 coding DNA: TGTGCCAGCAGCTCGTCGGACACTTCACCCCTCCACTTT.

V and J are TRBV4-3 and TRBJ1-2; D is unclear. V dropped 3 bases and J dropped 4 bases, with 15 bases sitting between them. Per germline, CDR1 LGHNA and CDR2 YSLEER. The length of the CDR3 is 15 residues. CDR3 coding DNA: TGCGCCAGCAGCCAGGCGGGAGCAGGCCTCTATGGCTACACCTTC. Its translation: CASSQAGAGLYGYTF.

Here the CDR3 reads CSVRQEDGYTF. The CDR3 nucleotides are TGCAGCGTTCGGCAGGAGGATGGCTACACCTTC. V gene TRBV29-1 combines with J gene TRBJ1-2; no firm D call. The CDR3 covers 11 residues. Trimming cost V 5 bases and J 6 bases, with 10 bases left between them. Germline values: CDR1 SQVTM, CDR2 ANQGSEA.

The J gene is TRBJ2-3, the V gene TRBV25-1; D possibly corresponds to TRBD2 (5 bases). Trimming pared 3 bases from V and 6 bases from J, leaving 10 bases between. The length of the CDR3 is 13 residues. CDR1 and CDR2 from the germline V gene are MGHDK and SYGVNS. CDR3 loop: CASSDVLGDTQYF. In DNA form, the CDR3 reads TGTGCCAGCAGTGACGTACTAGGGGATACGCAGTATTTT.

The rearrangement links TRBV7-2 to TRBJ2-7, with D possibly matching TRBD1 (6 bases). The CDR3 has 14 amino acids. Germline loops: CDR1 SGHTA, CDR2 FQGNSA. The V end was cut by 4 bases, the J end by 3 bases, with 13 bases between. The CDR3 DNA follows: TGTGCCAGCAGCTCACAGGGTGGGGACTACGAGCAGTACTTC. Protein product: CASSSQGGDYEQYF.

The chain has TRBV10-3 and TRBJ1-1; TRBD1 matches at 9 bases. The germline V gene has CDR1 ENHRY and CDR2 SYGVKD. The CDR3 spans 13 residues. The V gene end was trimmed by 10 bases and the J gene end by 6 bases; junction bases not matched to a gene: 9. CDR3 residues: CATSRDRESEAFF. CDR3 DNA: TGTGCCACATCCCGGGACAGGGAATCTGAAGCTTTCTTT.

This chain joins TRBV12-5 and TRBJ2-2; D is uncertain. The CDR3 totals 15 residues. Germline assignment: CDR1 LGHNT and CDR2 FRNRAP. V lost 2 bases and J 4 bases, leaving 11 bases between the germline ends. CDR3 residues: CASGLLRRPTGELFF. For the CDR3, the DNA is TGTGCTAGTGGTTTGTTGCGGCGACCCACCGGGGAGCTGTTTTTT.

CDR3 DNA sequence: TGTGCCAGCAGTTTCGGCGCTAGGGGAAATGAGCAGTTCTTC. This translates into CASSFGARGNEQFF. This chain connects TRBV6-6 to TRBJ2-1, with D possibly TRBD1 on 5 matching bases. Germline CDR1 MNHNY, CDR2 SVGAGI (reference sequence). The germline V and J ends were trimmed by 4 bases and 7 bases, with 14 bases remaining between them. The CDR3 loop spans 14 amino acids.

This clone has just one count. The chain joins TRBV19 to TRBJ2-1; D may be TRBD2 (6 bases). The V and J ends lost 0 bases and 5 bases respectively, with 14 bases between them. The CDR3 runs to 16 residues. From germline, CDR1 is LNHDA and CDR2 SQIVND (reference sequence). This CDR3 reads CASSIEAGRPHNEQFF. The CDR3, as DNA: TGTGCCAGTAGTATAGAGGCGGGGCGACCCCACAATGAGCAGTTCTTC.

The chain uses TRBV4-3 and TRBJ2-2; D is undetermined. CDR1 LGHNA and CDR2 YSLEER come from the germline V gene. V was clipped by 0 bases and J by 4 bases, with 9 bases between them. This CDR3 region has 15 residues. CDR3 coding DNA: TGCGCCAGCAGCCAAGATCTTGGCGGCACCGGGGAGCTGTTTTTT. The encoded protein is CASSQDLGGTGELFF.